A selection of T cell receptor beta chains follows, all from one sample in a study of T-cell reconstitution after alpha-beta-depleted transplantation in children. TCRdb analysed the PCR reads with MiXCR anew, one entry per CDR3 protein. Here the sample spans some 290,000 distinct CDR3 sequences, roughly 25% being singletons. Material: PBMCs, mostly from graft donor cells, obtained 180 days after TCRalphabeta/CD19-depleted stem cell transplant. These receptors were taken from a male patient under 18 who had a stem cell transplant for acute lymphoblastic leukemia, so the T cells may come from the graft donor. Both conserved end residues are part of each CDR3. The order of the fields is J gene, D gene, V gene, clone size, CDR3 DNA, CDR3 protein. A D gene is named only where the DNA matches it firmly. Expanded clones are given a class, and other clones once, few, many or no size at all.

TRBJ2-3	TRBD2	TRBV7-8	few	TGTGCCAGCAGCCTTTCGACTAGCGGGAGGAGCACAGATACGCAGTATTTT	CASSLSTSGRSTDTQYF
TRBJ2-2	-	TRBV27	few	TGTGCCAGCAGTTTAAGCTTCGGCAGCTACACCGGGGAGCTGTTTTTT	CASSLSFGSYTGELFF
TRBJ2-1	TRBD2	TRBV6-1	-	TGTGCCAGCAGTAAGACTAGCGGGAGATACTACAATGAGCAGTTCTTC	CASSKTSGRYYNEQFF
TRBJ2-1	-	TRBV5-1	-	TGCGCCAGCAGCATGGACGGCTCCTACAATGAGCAGTTCTTC	CASSMDGSYNEQFF
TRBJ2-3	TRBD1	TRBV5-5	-	TGTGCCAGCAGCTCAGTTAGGACAGGGGGCGCAGATACGCAGTATTTT	CASSSVRTGGADTQYF
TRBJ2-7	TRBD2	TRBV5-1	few	TGCGCCAGCAGCTCGACGAACTTAGCGGGAGCAGTCGAGCAGTACTTC	CASSSTNLAGAVEQYF
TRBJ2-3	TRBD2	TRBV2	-	TGTGCCAGCAGTGAAGGTCCTAGCGGCAGCACAGATACGCAGTATTTT	CASSEGPSGSTDTQYF
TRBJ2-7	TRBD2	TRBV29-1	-	TGCAGCGGGGTGACGGGAGGCGGTTACGAGCAGTACTTC	CSGVTGGGYEQYF
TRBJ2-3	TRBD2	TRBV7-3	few	TGTGCCAGCAGCCATGGACTAGCGGGAAACACAGATACGCAGTATTTT	CASSHGLAGNTDTQYF
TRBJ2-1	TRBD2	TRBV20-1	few	TGCAGTGCCCTTGGACTAGCGGGAGGTTCCTACAATGAGCAGTTCTTC	CSALGLAGGSYNEQFF